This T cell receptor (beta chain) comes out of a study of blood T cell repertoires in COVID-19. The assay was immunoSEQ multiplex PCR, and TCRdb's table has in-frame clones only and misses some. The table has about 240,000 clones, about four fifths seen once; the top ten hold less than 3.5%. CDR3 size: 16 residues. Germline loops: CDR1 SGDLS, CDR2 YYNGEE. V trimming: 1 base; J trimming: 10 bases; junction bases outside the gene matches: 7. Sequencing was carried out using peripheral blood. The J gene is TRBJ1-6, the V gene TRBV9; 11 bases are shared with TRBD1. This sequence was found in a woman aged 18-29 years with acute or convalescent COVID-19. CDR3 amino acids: CASSVRGTGGESPLHF. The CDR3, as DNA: TGTGCCAGCAGCGTAAGAGGGACAGGGGGTGAATCACCCCTCCACTTT. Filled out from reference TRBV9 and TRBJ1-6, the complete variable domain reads DSGVTQTPKHLITATGQRVTLRCSPRSGDLSVYWYQQSLDQGLQFLIQYYNGEERAKGNILERFSAQQFPDLHSELNLSSLELGDSALYFCASSVRGTGGESPLHFGNGTRLTVT.